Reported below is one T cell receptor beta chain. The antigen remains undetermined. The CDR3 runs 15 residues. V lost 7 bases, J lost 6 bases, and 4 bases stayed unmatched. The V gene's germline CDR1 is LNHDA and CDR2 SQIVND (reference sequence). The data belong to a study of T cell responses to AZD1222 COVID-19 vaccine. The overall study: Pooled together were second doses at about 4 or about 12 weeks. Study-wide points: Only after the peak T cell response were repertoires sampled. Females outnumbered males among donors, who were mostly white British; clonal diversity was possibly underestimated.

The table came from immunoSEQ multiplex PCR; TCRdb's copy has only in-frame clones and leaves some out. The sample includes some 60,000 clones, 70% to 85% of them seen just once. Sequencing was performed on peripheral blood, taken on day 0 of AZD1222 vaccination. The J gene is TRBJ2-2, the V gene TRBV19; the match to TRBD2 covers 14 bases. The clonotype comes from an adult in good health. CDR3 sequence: CASTPGLAGAGELFF. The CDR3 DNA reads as TGTGCCAGTACCCCGGGACTAGCGGGAGCCGGGGAGCTGTTTTTT.